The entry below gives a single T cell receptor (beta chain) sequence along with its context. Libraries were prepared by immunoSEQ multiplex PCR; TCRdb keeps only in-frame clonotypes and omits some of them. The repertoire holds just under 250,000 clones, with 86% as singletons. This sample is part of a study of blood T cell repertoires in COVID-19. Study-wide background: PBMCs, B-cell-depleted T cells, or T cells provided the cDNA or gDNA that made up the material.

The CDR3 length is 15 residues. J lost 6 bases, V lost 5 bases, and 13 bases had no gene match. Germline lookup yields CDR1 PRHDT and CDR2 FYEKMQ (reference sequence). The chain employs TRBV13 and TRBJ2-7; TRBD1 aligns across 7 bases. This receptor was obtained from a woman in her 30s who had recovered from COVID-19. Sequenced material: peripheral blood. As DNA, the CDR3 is TGTGCCAGCAGCCCGACCCGAGGGGGCGCGGTCGAGCAGTACTTC. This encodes CASSPTRGGAVEQYF.